Following are 20 T cell receptor beta chains from one sample sequenced in a study of blood T cell repertoires in COVID-19. Produced via immunoSEQ multiplex PCR; TCRdb's table is partial and in-frame only. The sample has 120,000 or so clones, around 80% seen once. The specimen was peripheral blood. The receptors originated from a woman between 45 and 60 years old with acute or convalescent COVID-19.

This chain connects TRBV5-8 to TRBJ1-2; D is unresolved. The CDR3 loop spans 16 amino acids. The V gene's germline CDR1 is SGHTS and CDR2 YDEGEE. V gave up 4 bases and J gave up 2 bases, with 18 bases separating them. The CDR3 region is CASSPVESGGNYGYTF. The CDR3 DNA reads TGTGCCAGCAGCCCAGTCGAGTCAGGTGGGAACTATGGCTACACCTTC.

The CDR3 coding sequence is TGTGCCAGCAGCGATGGGAGGAGCTCCTACAATGAGCAGTTCTTC. Protein: CASSDGRSSYNEQFF. V is TRBV9 and J is TRBJ2-1, with TRBD2 as a possible D gene (6 bases). The CDR3 covers 15 residues. CDR1 and CDR2 from the germline V gene are SGDLS and YYNGEE. The germline V and J ends were trimmed by 3 bases and 0 bases, with 10 bases remaining between them. The whole variable domain, remainder taken from reference TRBV9 and TRBJ2-1, is DSGVTQTPKHLITATGQRVTLRCSPRSGDLSVYWYQQSLDQGLQFLIQYYNGEERAKGNILERFSAQQFPDLHSELNLSSLELGDSALYFCASSDGRSSYNEQFFGPGTRLTVL.

The table lists this clone with a count of one. This CDR3 reads CASSRPGTDYEQYF. The CDR3 region has the DNA TGTGCCAGCAGTCGCCCCGGGACAGACTACGAGCAGTACTTC. The rearrangement links TRBV2 to TRBJ2-7, with TRBD1 identical over 7 bases. The germline CDR1 and CDR2 sequences are SNHLY and FYNNEI. The CDR3 runs to 14 residues. The J segment lost 3 bases and the V segment lost 5 bases, leaving 7 bases of the junction unmatched.

The genes are TRBV5-5 and TRBJ1-1, with 8 bases fitting TRBD1. The CDR3 is made up of 13 amino acids. V shed 4 bases, J shed 5 bases, and the junction held 4 bases outside the gene matches. The germline V gene has CDR1 SGHKS and CDR2 YYEKEE (reference sequence). CDR3 in amino acids: CASSRQGLTEAFF. CDR3 nucleotides: TGTGCCAGCAGCCGACAGGGGTTGACTGAAGCTTTCTTT. The entire variable domain, with the rest obtained from reference TRBV5-5 and TRBJ1-1, is as follows: DAGVTQSPTHLIKTRGQQVTLRCSPISGHKSVSWYQQVLGQGPQFIFQYYEKEERGRGNFPDRFSARQFPNYSSELNVNALLLGDSALYLCASSRQGLTEAFFGQGTRLTVV.

For this clone: One end of the junction does not line up with germline, which may come from a read error. The chain is built from TRBV2 and TRBJ1-2; D is perhaps TRBD1 (5 bases). The CDR3 is 14 amino acids. CDR1 is SNHLY and CDR2 is FYNNEI in the germline V gene. CDR3 bases: TGTGCCAGCAGTGGTGGGGGGGAACACTATCGCTACACCTTC. Amino acids: CASSGGGEHYRYTF.

This clone was seen only once. This chain connects TRBV18 to TRBJ1-1, with 9 bases that match TRBD1. The CDR3 contains 15 residues. The germline V gene encodes CDR1 KGHSH and CDR2 LQKENI. After removal of 3 bases from V and 5 bases from J, the junction contained 7 bases not matched to a gene. The DNA for the CDR3 is TGTGCCAGCTCACCCTTGGGACAGGGAAGAACTGAAGCTTTCTTT. Residues: CASSPLGQGRTEAFF.

This clone was seen only a few times. The chain carries TRBV28 and TRBJ1-2; the match to TRBD1 covers 7 bases. Losses at the gene ends were 3 bases for V and 2 bases for J; bases not matched to a gene: 6. Germline V CDR1 and CDR2: MDHEN, SYDVKM. The CDR3 is made up of 15 amino acids. CDR3 coding DNA: TGTGCCAGCAGTTTGAGTGGGACAGCGAACTATGGCTACACCTTC. It yields the protein CASSLSGTANYGYTF.

V and J are TRBV12-5 and TRBJ2-3; TRBD1 aligns across 8 bases. CDR3 length equals 14 residues. The germline V gene encodes CDR1 LGHNT and CDR2 FRNRAP. Losses at the gene ends were 5 bases for V and 4 bases for J; bases not matched to a gene: 5. The CDR3 sequence is CASGPGGRADTQYF. CDR3 coding DNA: TGTGCTAGTGGTCCAGGGGGCCGCGCAGATACGCAGTATTTT.

V is TRBV7-9 and J is TRBJ2-5, with 8 nucleotides matching TRBD2. Germline trimming cut 5 bases from V and 4 bases from J; bases unmatched to any gene: 6. Germline-derived CDR1 and CDR2 are SEHNR and FQNEAQ (reference sequence). The CDR3 runs to 14 residues. CDR3 region: CASSPGLGVETQYF. The CDR3 bases are TGTGCCAGCAGCCCGGGACTAGGGGTAGAGACCCAGTACTTC. The full variable domain, in which reference TRBV7-9 and TRBJ2-5 provide the parts outside the CDR3, is DTGVSQNPRHKITKRGQNVTFRCDPISEHNRLYWYRQTLGQGPEFLTYFQNEAQLEKSRLLSDRFSAERPKGSFSTLEIQRTEQGDSAMYLCASSPGLGVETQYFGPGTRLLVL.

J is TRBJ2-7 and V is TRBV11-2, with 7 bases matching TRBD1. Trimming at V came to 5 bases and at J to 6 bases, leaving 7 bases not matched to a gene. CDR3 length equals 13 residues. Germline V gene lookup returns CDR1 SGHAT and CDR2 FQNNGV. CDR3 nucleotides: TGTGCCAGCAGCCCGCGACAGGGAGCCGAGCAGTACTTC. It is translated as CASSPRQGAEQYF. Full variable domain (rest looked up from reference TRBV11-2 and TRBJ2-7): EAGVAQSPRYKIIEKRQSVAFWCNPISGHATLYWYQQILGQGPKLLIQFQNNGVVDDSQLPKDRFSAERLKGVDSTLKIQPAKLEDSAVYLCASSPRQGAEQYFGPGTRLTVT.

This clone was found once. The chain is built from TRBV12-5 and TRBJ2-5; TRBD1 matches 11 bases. Trimming removed 8 bases from V and 5 bases from J; junction bases left unmatched: 10. This CDR3 has 15 residues. Germline V gene sequence: CDR1 LGHNT, CDR2 FRNRAP. The CDR3 here is CASSKGQGEWETQYF. In nucleotides, the CDR3 is TGTGCTAGTTCGAAGGGACAGGGGGAGTGGGAGACCCAGTACTTC.

This chain uses TRBV7-2 with TRBJ2-1, with 13 bases lining up with TRBD2. This CDR3 has 15 residues. V was clipped by 4 bases and J by 7 bases; unmatched bases: 4. CDR1 and CDR2 from the germline V gene are SGHTA and FQGNSA. DNA of the CDR3: TGTGCCAGCAGCTCGACTAGCGGGGGGAGGAATGAGCAGTTCTTC. As protein: CASSSTSGGRNEQFF.

The chain couples TRBV5-1 to TRBJ2-7; 7 bases fit TRBD1. Germline trimming cut 3 bases from V and 0 bases from J; bases unmatched to any gene: 3. Germline V lookup: CDR1 SGHRS, CDR2 YFSETQ. This CDR3 has 14 residues. The CDR3 reads CASSSGQFSYEQYF. The DNA for the CDR3 is TGCGCCAGCAGCTCGGGACAGTTCTCCTACGAGCAGTACTTC.

The chain uses TRBV19 and TRBJ1-4; D gene ambiguous. CDR1 and CDR2 (germline): LNHDA, SQIVND (reference sequence). The germline V and J ends were trimmed by 7 bases and 0 bases, with 15 bases remaining between them. This CDR3 is built from 16 residues. The DNA of the CDR3 is TGTGCCAGTAACGGCGACATGTTCTCAACTAATGAAAAACTGTTTTTT. It encodes CASNGDMFSTNEKLFF.

The rearrangement links TRBV4-2 to TRBJ2-7; TRBD1 agrees at 7 bases. The CDR3 consists of 16 residues. Germline V gene lookup returns CDR1 LGHNA and CDR2 YNFKEQ. With 0 bases clipped from V and 3 bases from J, the junction kept 8 bases outside the gene matches. CDR3 sequence (DNA): TGTGCCAGCAGCCAAGATGTATTTGGGGACAGCTACGAGCAGTACTTC. Encoded protein: CASSQDVFGDSYEQYF.

The V and J genes are TRBV9 and TRBJ1-2, with D maybe TRBD1 (6 bases). V was cut by 3 bases and J by 0 bases, with 6 bases left in between. Germline CDR1 SGDLS, CDR2 YYNGEE. The CDR3 totals 13 residues. Written as DNA, the CDR3 is TGTGCCAGCAGCGACAGGGCTAACTATGGCTACACCTTC. Its translation: CASSDRANYGYTF. The full variable domain, its missing parts supplied by reference TRBV9 and TRBJ1-2, is DSGVTQTPKHLITATGQRVTLRCSPRSGDLSVYWYQQSLDQGLQFLIQYYNGEERAKGNILERFSAQQFPDLHSELNLSSLELGDSALYFCASSDRANYGYTFGSGTRLTVV.

The chain recombines TRBV6-1 with TRBJ2-1, with 11 bases that match TRBD1. The CDR3 runs to 17 residues. The J segment lost 4 bases and the V segment lost 2 bases, leaving 7 bases of the junction unmatched. Germline V lookup: CDR1 MNHNS, CDR2 SASEGT. Written as DNA, the CDR3 is TGTGCCAGCAGTGAAATCTTCGGGACAGGGGGTTACAATGAGCAGTTCTTC. The encoded protein is CASSEIFGTGGYNEQFF.

The chain has TRBV27 and TRBJ2-7; TRBD2 agrees at 8 bases. The CDR3 is 14 amino acids. Germline trimming cut 3 bases from V and 9 bases from J; bases unmatched to any gene: 10. The germline CDR1 and CDR2 sequences are MNHEY and SMNVEV (reference sequence). CDR3 protein: CASSFFSGAQGQYF. CDR3 in DNA: TGTGCCAGCAGTTTTTTTAGCGGGGCCCAAGGGCAGTACTTC.

This chain uses TRBV7-9 with TRBJ2-5; D not resolved. CDR1 and CDR2 (germline): SEHNR, FQNEAQ (reference sequence). Trimming cost V 3 bases and J 2 bases, with 10 bases left between them. CDR3 length: 14 residues. CDR3 DNA: TGTGCCAGCAGCTTTACAGTTTTACAAGAGACCCAGTACTTC. This gives the protein CASSFTVLQETQYF.

The chain employs TRBV5-1 and TRBJ2-3, with D hard to call. The V gene's germline CDR1 is SGHRS and CDR2 YFSETQ. Trimming cost V 0 bases and J 2 bases, with 10 bases left between them. The length of the CDR3 is 15 residues. This CDR3 reads CASSLATLNTDTQYF. CDR3 coding DNA: TGCGCCAGCAGCTTGGCTACTCTTAACACAGATACGCAGTATTTT.